This T cell receptor beta chain was sequenced during a study of blood T cell repertoires in COVID-19. About the study: Italy, Spain and the United States were the sources of the convalescent and acute COVID-19 samples.

Method: immunoSEQ multiplex PCR; TCRdb's copy keeps in-frame clones and lacks some. The sample has about 200,000 clones; about 87% are singletons. This CDR3 comprises 19 residues. CDR1 SGHTA and CDR2 FQGNSA come from the germline V gene. Trimming took 0 bases from V and 4 from J; bases not matched to a gene: 10. Sequenced material: PBMCs or T cells enriched from blood (not recorded which). The genes are TRBV7-2 and TRBJ2-7; 15 nucleotides line up with TRBD2. The receptor was derived from a man aged 25 to 40 who had recovered from COVID-19. The CDR3 is CASSLAPSGTSGGRYEQYF. The CDR3 DNA reads as TGTGCCAGCAGCTTAGCACCCTCCGGGACTAGCGGGGGGAGATACGAGCAGTACTTC.